These 23 T cell receptor beta chains were all obtained from the same sample, sequenced in a study of T cell responses to AZD1222 COVID-19 vaccine. TCRdb's table, derived via immunoSEQ multiplex PCR, lists solely in-frame clones and lacks some. Of around 150,000 clones listed, 84% were seen once; the top ten hold about 4%. The input for sequencing was peripheral blood, taken on day 0 of AZD1222 vaccination. These receptor sequences come from an adult in good health.

The rearrangement uses TRBV27 and TRBJ1-3; D ambiguous. There are 19 residues in the CDR3. Germline V gives CDR1 MNHEY, CDR2 SMNVEV (reference sequence). Trimming removed 3 bases from V and 1 base from J, with 22 bases in between. The CDR3 reads CASSFGRPTSDQSGNTIYF. The CDR3 DNA sequence: TGTGCCAGCAGTTTTGGCCGACCTACATCGGATCAATCTGGAAACACCATATATTTT.

V gene TRBV19 combines with J gene TRBJ1-4, with TRBD1 matching 10 bases. The V gene end was trimmed by 10 bases and the J gene end by 0 bases; junction bases not matched to a gene: 5. This CDR3 spans 15 amino acids. CDR1 LNHDA and CDR2 SQIVND come from the germline V gene (reference sequence). The CDR3 loop is CATGDRGSTNEKLFF. The CDR3 nucleotides read TGTGCCACCGGGGACAGGGGATCAACTAATGAAAAACTGTTTTTT.

CDR3 bases: TGTGCCAGCAGACCCAGCCGGGGGGAGAGCTCTGGGGCCAACGTCCTGACTTTC. It encodes CASRPSRGESSGANVLTF. This chain connects TRBV7-9 to TRBJ2-6; 7 nucleotides match TRBD2. The CDR3 spans 18 residues. Trimming took 6 bases from V and 0 from J; bases not matched to a gene: 11. Germline CDR1 is SEHNR and CDR2 is FQNEAQ (reference sequence).

This sequence joins TRBV7-2 and TRBJ1-1; D may be TRBD1 (5 bases). V lost 1 base and J lost 3, with 9 bases in between. CDR3 size: 14 residues. The germline V gene encodes CDR1 SGHTA and CDR2 FQGNSA. The CDR3 is CASSLGGPYTEAFF. The CDR3, as DNA: TGTGCCAGCAGCTTAGGGGGACCCTACACTGAAGCTTTCTTT.

This clone appeared a single time. The J gene is TRBJ2-2, the V gene TRBV28; 8 nucleotides align to TRBD1. Germline loops: CDR1 MDHEN, CDR2 SYDVKM. V was pared by 2 bases and J by 4 bases, with 24 bases of the junction left unmatched. This CDR3 has 22 residues. The CDR3 sequence is CASSLPLPSRDRMEFATGELFF. CDR3 in DNA: TGTGCCAGCAGTTTACCGCTCCCCTCTCGGGACAGGATGGAGTTCGCCACCGGGGAGCTGTTTTTT.

The chain has TRBV7-8 and TRBJ2-1; TRBD1 is a possible D gene (6 bases). The CDR3 length is 12 residues. The germline gives CDR1 SGHVS, CDR2 FQNEAQ. Trimming shortened V by 5 bases and J by 10 bases, and 12 bases separated the two germline ends. The CDR3 is CASSQAGTEQFF. The CDR3 DNA follows: TGTGCCAGCAGCCAAGCCGGGACAGAGCAGTTCTTC.

V usage is TRBV24-1 and J usage is TRBJ2-2; unclear D gene. Trimming stripped 0 bases from V and 0 bases from J, with 10 bases between. The germline CDR1 and CDR2 sequences are KGHDR and SFDVKD. This CDR3 has 17 amino acids. In DNA, the CDR3 is TGTGCCACCAGTGATTTGAAGGGCAGCACGAACACCGGGGAGCTGTTTTTT. This encodes CATSDLKGSTNTGELFF.

This chain links TRBV3-1 (or the pseudogene TRBV3-2) with TRBJ2-1, with 10 positions matching TRBD1. The CDR3 contains 16 residues. V trimming: 0 bases; J trimming: 8 bases; junction bases outside the gene matches: 7. In germline, CDR1 is LGHDT, CDR2 YNNKEL (reference sequence). CDR3 sequence (DNA): TGTGCCAGCAGCCAAGATGGAGGACAGGGGGTGCATGAGCAGTTCTTC. Amino acids: CASSQDGGQGVHEQFF.

This chain links TRBV19 with TRBJ1-4; D is uncertain. The germline V gene has CDR1 LNHDA and CDR2 SQIVND (reference sequence). Trimming removed 3 bases from V and 8 bases from J, with 10 bases in between. The CDR3 consists of 13 residues. CDR3 nucleotide sequence: TGTGCCAGTAGTATTCAGTTCGGGGAAAAACTGTTTTTT. Translating gives CASSIQFGEKLFF. Full variable domain (rest looked up from reference TRBV19 and TRBJ1-4): DGGITQSPKYLFRKEGQNVTLSCEQNLNHDAMYWYRQDPGQGLRLIYYSQIVNDFQKGDIAEGYSVSREKKESFPLTVTSAQKNPTAFYLCASSIQFGEKLFFGSGTQLSVL.

The chain couples TRBV5-1 to TRBJ2-1; TRBD1 is a possible D gene (6 bases). Germline CDR1 and CDR2: SGHRS and YFSETQ. The CDR3 is made up of 14 amino acids. Trimming removed 0 bases from V and 4 bases from J, with 8 bases in between. In DNA form, the CDR3 reads TGCGCCAGCAGCTTGGGACAGGAGTACAATGAGCAGTTCTTC. This gives the protein CASSLGQEYNEQFF.

The DNA of the CDR3 is TGTGCCAGCAGCTTGTTTGGGGAGTTGGACACCTTC. It codes for CASSLFGELDTF. The V call is TRBV5-6, the J call TRBJ1-2; no clear D. Germline assignment: CDR1 SGHDT and CDR2 YYEEEE. The CDR3 covers 12 residues. With 1 base removed from V and 12 bases from J, the gap between germline ends came to 13 bases.

The chain is built from TRBV18 and TRBJ2-6; D not resolved. Deletions cut 2 bases from V and 0 bases from J, with 14 bases between. Germline V lookup: CDR1 KGHSH, CDR2 LQKENI. This CDR3 region has 18 residues. CDR3 nucleotides: TGTGCCAGCTCACCAATAAGCTTAGAAAACTCTGGGGCCAACGTCCTGACTTTC. Residues: CASSPISLENSGANVLTF. Using reference TRBV18 and TRBJ2-6 for the parts outside the CDR3, the full variable domain is NAGVMQNPRHLVRRRGQEARLRCSPMKGHSHVYWYRQLPEEGLKFMVYLQKENIIDESGMPKERFSAEFPKEGPSILRIQQVVRGDSAAYFCASSPISLENSGANVLTFGAGSRLTVL.

This clone was picked up a small number of times. The chain recombines TRBV20-1 with TRBJ2-7; tentative D call: TRBD1 (5 bases). The V gene lost 4 bases and the J gene lost 3 bases, with 19 bases spanning the gap. Germline loops: CDR1 DFQATT, CDR2 SNEGSKA (reference sequence). There are 15 residues in the CDR3. CDR3 loop: CSAIDRYRSIYEQYF. CDR3 DNA sequence: TGCAGTGCTATTGACAGATACCGATCGATCTACGAGCAGTACTTC.

The V gene is TRBV5-1, the J gene TRBJ2-3, with 7 bases aligning to TRBD2. Germline V gives CDR1 SGHRS, CDR2 YFSETQ. The CDR3 is 14 residues long. Losses at the gene ends were 0 bases for V and 6 bases for J; bases not matched to a gene: 4. CDR3 amino acids: CASSLARGDDTQYF. The CDR3 region has the DNA TGCGCCAGCAGCTTGGCACGGGGGGACGATACGCAGTATTTT.

The CDR3 DNA sequence: TGCGCCAGCAGCCTCCGCGAGGGCACTGAAGCTTTCTTT. It yields the protein CASSLREGTEAFF. V usage is TRBV5-1 and J usage is TRBJ1-1; D not certain. Trimming removed 4 bases at V and 4 bases at J, with 11 bases between. The CDR3 totals 13 residues. CDR1 and CDR2 from the germline V gene are SGHRS and YFSETQ.

This chain connects TRBV2 to TRBJ1-6, with 12 nucleotides matching TRBD1. Germline-derived CDR1 and CDR2 are SNHLY and FYNNEI. The trim removed 3 bases at V and 6 bases at J, leaving 3 bases unmatched. CDR3 length: 16 amino acids. CDR3 residues: CASSDRDRGPNSPLHF. DNA for the CDR3: TGTGCCAGCAGTGACCGGGACAGGGGGCCTAATTCACCCCTCCACTTT.

The rearrangement links TRBV27 to TRBJ1-2; 7 bases are shared with TRBD1. V lost 4 bases to trimming and J lost 6 bases; unmatched junction nucleotides: 5. CDR1 is MNHEY and CDR2 is SMNVEV in the germline V gene (reference sequence). The CDR3 is 13 residues long. The CDR3 region has the DNA TGTGCCAGCAGTTCGACCGGGACAGATGGCTACACCTTC. Amino acid sequence: CASSSTGTDGYTF.

The rearrangement joins TRBV5-5 to TRBJ1-1; D may be TRBD1 (6 bases). V was shortened by 4 bases and J by 1 base, with 14 bases between the two germline ends. The length of the CDR3 is 15 residues. Germline V gene lookup returns CDR1 SGHKS and CDR2 YYEKEE (reference sequence). DNA for the CDR3: TGTGCCAGCAGCCCCAGCGGGGGGCCGAACACTGAAGCTTTCTTT. Translating it yields CASSPSGGPNTEAFF.

The rearrangement joins TRBV6-5 to TRBJ1-4; possible D gene TRBD1, 6 bases. V was shortened by 6 bases and J by 7 bases, with 18 bases between the two germline ends. CDR3 size: 15 residues. Germline CDR1 reads MNHEY; CDR2 reads SVGAGI. CDR3 nucleotides: TGTGCCAGCAGGTCCGACAGGCGCGGTTCTGAAAAACTGTTTTTT. This codes for CASRSDRRGSEKLFF.

V and J are TRBV15 and TRBJ2-1, with D perhaps TRBD1 or TRBD2 (5 bases each). The CDR3 has 14 residues. Looked up from germline, CDR1 is LNHNV and CDR2 is YYDKDF (reference sequence). Trimming removed 8 bases from V and 4 bases from J, with 15 bases in between. CDR3 DNA: TGTGCCACCGAGGGGCCTCTGGGATACAATGAGCAGTTCTTC. As protein: CATEGPLGYNEQFF.

This chain joins TRBV19 and TRBJ1-4; no clear D. Germline CDR1 reads LNHDA; CDR2 reads SQIVND (reference sequence). The CDR3 is 14 residues long. The V end lost 6 bases, the J end lost 4 bases, and 12 bases lay between the germline ends. DNA of the CDR3: TGTGCCAGTAGGAATAAACAGATTAATGAAAAACTGTTTTTT. This encodes CASRNKQINEKLFF.

V gene TRBV28 combines with J gene TRBJ2-5, with D unresolved. Germline V lookup: CDR1 MDHEN, CDR2 SYDVKM. V gave up 8 bases and J gave up 1 base, with 8 bases separating them. The CDR3 covers 12 residues. This CDR3 reads CASGNFQETQYF. The CDR3 DNA is TGTGCCAGCGGGAACTTCCAAGAGACCCAGTACTTC. The variable domain in full, with the rest retrieved from reference TRBV28 and TRBJ2-5, is DVKVTQSSRYLVKRTGEKVFLECVQDMDHENMFWYRQDPGLGLRLIYFSYDVKMKEKGDIPEGYSVSREKKERFSLILESASTNQTSMYLCASGNFQETQYFGPGTRLLVL.

The table lists this clone with a count of one. The chain employs TRBV3-1 (or the pseudogene TRBV3-2) and TRBJ1-1; D unresolved. Germline V gives CDR1 LGHDT, CDR2 YNNKEL (reference sequence). The germline V and J ends were trimmed by 8 bases and 7 bases, with 20 bases remaining between them. This CDR3 has 14 amino acids. This CDR3 reads CASAARSRALEAFF. In DNA form, the CDR3 reads TGTGCCAGCGCAGCCAGGAGTAGGGCCCTTGAAGCTTTCTTT.